This T cell receptor (beta chain) is drawn from a study of shared clonotypes between healthy human individuals. General study results and limits: Clonotypes not shared had lower generation probabilities than those common to all four donors.

The protocol was immunoSEQ multiplex PCR, while the TCRdb copy is restricted to in-frame clones and leaves out a portion. The sample holds about 600,000 clones, 95% to 98% seen once. V was shortened by 5 bases and J by 4 bases, with 18 bases between the two germline ends. This CDR3 is built from 15 residues. Germline lookup yields CDR1 SGHTA and CDR2 FQGNSA. Terminally differentiated effector memory CD45RA+ cells were excluded by CCR7 positive selection of CD45RO-negative cells. The study drew all its donors from Caucasian adults living in Nashville, Tennessee. Regarding this clone: Its cognate antigen is unknown.

The receptor was isolated from a man aged 30-40 years in good health. The rearrangement links TRBV7-2 to TRBJ2-7; maybe TRBD1 (6 bases). Input material: naive CD8+ T cells sorted from blood. CDR3 sequence: CASSQSPDSRYEQYF. As DNA, the CDR3 is TGTGCCAGCAGCCAGTCCCCGGACAGTCGATACGAGCAGTACTTC.